This passage covers 23 T cell receptor beta chains from one sample sequenced in a study of response to subunit inactivated influenza vaccine. TCRdb recomputed calls from the RT-PCR reads with MiXCR, one row per CDR3 protein. The profile shows over 450,000 distinct CDR3 sequences, about an eighth of them singletons. This specimen was PBMCs from blood, taken roughly 46 days after vaccination. The receptor set was obtained from a man in his fifties or sixties who received an inactivated influenza vaccine.

This clonotype has more than one count but fewer than ten. The chain couples TRBV5-6 to TRBJ2-5; TRBD1 aligns across 9 bases. V shed 4 bases, J shed 4 bases, and the junction held 11 bases outside the gene matches. Germline CDR1 reads SGHDT; CDR2 reads YYEEEE. This CDR3 comprises 16 residues. The CDR3 reads CASSLTGQGIGETQYF. Written as DNA, the CDR3 is TGTGCCAGCAGCCTTACTGGACAGGGGATCGGAGAGACCCAGTACTTC.

The genes are TRBV13 and TRBJ2-7; D uncertain. Trimming pared 2 bases from V and 3 bases from J, leaving 8 bases between. The CDR3 extends over 13 amino acids. Germline V gene sequence: CDR1 PRHDT, CDR2 FYEKMQ (reference sequence). The CDR3 sequence is CASSLQFIYEQYF. The CDR3 DNA reads as TGTGCCAGCAGCTTACAATTCATCTACGAGCAGTACTTC.

This clonotype was seen a handful of times. The V and J genes are TRBV12-3 or TRBV12-4 and TRBJ1-2; D gene unclear. V gave up 3 bases and J gave up 2 bases, with 13 bases separating them. CDR3 length: 15 residues. CDR3 protein: CASSFTGKGNYGYTF. The CDR3 region has the DNA TGTGCCAGCAGTTTCACCGGGAAAGGAAACTATGGCTACACCTTC.

The chain links TRBV28 to TRBJ1-2; D is possibly TRBD1 (6 bases). Per the germline V gene, CDR1 is MDHEN and CDR2 is SYDVKM. The CDR3 is 16 amino acids. Trimming cost V 5 bases and J 4 bases, with 20 bases left between them. The CDR3 reads CASSPLPRGNIYGYTF. The CDR3 bases are TGTGCCAGCAGTCCTTTACCTAGGGGGAACATCTATGGCTACACCTTC.

The CDR3 loop reads CSARDPQGGNEQFF. The CDR3 coding sequence is TGCAGTGCTAGAGACCCACAGGGGGGGAATGAGCAGTTCTTC. V is TRBV20-1 and J is TRBJ2-1; perhaps TRBD1 as D (8 bases). Germline values: CDR1 DFQATT, CDR2 SNEGSKA (reference sequence). This CDR3 contains 14 residues. The V and J ends lost 0 bases and 7 bases respectively, with 13 bases between them.

The chain recombines TRBV6-2 or TRBV6-3 with TRBJ2-5; 7 bases fit TRBD2. CDR1 MNHEY and CDR2 SVGEGT come from the germline V gene. The length of the CDR3 is 16 residues. The junction had 7 bases not matched to a gene; V was cut back by 2 bases and J by 1 base. CDR3 bases: TGTGCCAGCAGTTACAGACGGGGGGACTTCCAAGAGACCCAGTACTTC. Its translation is CASSYRRGDFQETQYF.

V is TRBV5-1 and J is TRBJ2-5; possible D gene TRBD1, 6 bases. CDR1 and CDR2 from the germline V gene are SGHRS and YFSETQ. The CDR3 runs 15 residues. V dropped 0 bases and J dropped 1 base, with 10 bases sitting between them. The CDR3: CASSLDGTFQETQYF. The CDR3 coding sequence is TGCGCCAGCAGCTTGGACGGGACATTCCAAGAGACCCAGTACTTC.

In its sample, this clonotype was seen many times. The V gene is TRBV29-1, the J gene TRBJ2-2; possibly TRBD1 for D (6 bases). The V end lost 1 base, the J end lost 1 base, and 13 bases lay between the germline ends. Germline loops: CDR1 SQVTM, CDR2 ANQGSEA. This CDR3 has 16 residues. The CDR3 reads CSVEVRETGNTGELFF. The DNA for the CDR3 is TGCAGCGTTGAAGTCAGGGAGACAGGGAACACCGGGGAGCTGTTTTTT.

This clonotype showed up just a few times. The genes are TRBV5-1 and TRBJ2-6; D not resolved. Trimming took off 1 base at V and 0 bases at J, with 8 bases between the two ends. Germline V gene sequence: CDR1 SGHRS, CDR2 YFSETQ. The CDR3 contains 16 residues. The CDR3 coding sequence is TGCGCCAGCAGCTTGCAGGTGATCTCTGGGGCCAACGTCCTGACTTTC. Residues: CASSLQVISGANVLTF.

V and J are TRBV5-1 and TRBJ1-2; TRBD1 aligns across 8 bases. This CDR3 is built from 14 residues. V was pared by 4 bases and J by 5 bases, with 7 bases of the junction left unmatched. The germline gives CDR1 SGHRS, CDR2 YFSETQ. The CDR3 DNA sequence: TGCGCCAGCAGCCCCGACAGGGGAGATTATGGCTACACCTTC. This encodes CASSPDRGDYGYTF.

This clonotype appeared a few times. The V and J genes are TRBV15 and TRBJ2-2, with 7 nucleotides matching TRBD2. The CDR3 totals 17 residues. Trimming took 0 bases from V and 1 from J; bases not matched to a gene: 5. Germline loops: CDR1 LNHNV, CDR2 YYDKDF (reference sequence). Written as DNA, the CDR3 is TGTGCCACCAGCAGAGATGGGCTAGCGGAGAACACCGGGGAGCTGTTTTTT. The encoded protein is CATSRDGLAENTGELFF.

The chain links TRBV20-1 to TRBJ2-3; maybe TRBD1 (5 bases). V was trimmed by 2 bases and J by 4 bases, leaving 10 bases between them. The CDR3 sequence is 13 residues long. Germline V CDR1 and CDR2: DFQATT, SNEGSKA (reference sequence). CDR3: CSARRVRADTQYF. CDR3 nucleotides: TGCAGTGCTAGAAGGGTCAGGGCAGATACGCAGTATTTT.

V usage is TRBV7-9 and J usage is TRBJ1-1; TRBD1 matches 7 bases. Germline trimming cut 1 base from V and 8 bases from J; bases unmatched to any gene: 7. Per the germline V gene, CDR1 is SEHNR and CDR2 is FQNEAQ (reference sequence). CDR3 size: 14 residues. DNA of the CDR3: TGTGCCAGCAGCTTAGATAGGGTGACAGGGGAAGCTTTCTTT. It is translated as CASSLDRVTGEAFF.

J is TRBJ2-5 and V is TRBV7-9; D is uncertain. Between the trimmed V and J ends, which lost 7 bases and 2 bases, there was a span of 14 bases. The V gene's germline CDR1 is SEHNR and CDR2 FQNEAQ (reference sequence). The CDR3 sequence is 14 residues long. CDR3 bases: TGTGCCAGCACTTCCCGGATCTCACAAGAGACCCAGTACTTC. Translation gives CASTSRISQETQYF. The variable domain in full, completed from reference TRBV7-9 and TRBJ2-5, reads DTGVSQNPRHKITKRGQNVTFRCDPISEHNRLYWYRQTLGQGPEFLTYFQNEAQLEKSRLLSDRFSAERPKGSFSTLEIQRTEQGDSAMYLCASTSRISQETQYFGPGTRLLVL.

This clonotype occurred a few times. The chain recombines TRBV5-1 with TRBJ2-3, with unresolved D. The V and J ends lost 1 base and 2 bases respectively, with 8 bases between them. From germline, CDR1 is SGHRS and CDR2 YFSETQ. The CDR3 has 14 residues. The CDR3 here is CASSLTENTDTQYF. In DNA form, the CDR3 reads TGCGCCAGCAGCTTGACAGAGAACACAGATACGCAGTATTTT.

This clonotype was seen a few times. V gene TRBV11-1 combines with J gene TRBJ1-3; 9 positions agree with TRBD1. CDR3 length equals 20 residues. With V trimmed by 5 bases and J by 0 bases, 17 bases remained unmatched. Germline V gene data show CDR1 as SGHAT and CDR2 as FQDESV (reference sequence). CDR3 nucleotides: TGTGCCAGCAGCCCGTTGAACCGGGACAGGGCCCCCGTCTCTGGAAACACCATATATTTT. As protein: CASSPLNRDRAPVSGNTIYF.

This clonotype was found a few times. A read error may be the cause here, since a much bigger clone is one base away. V is TRBV6-2 or TRBV6-3 and J is TRBJ2-7; 8 positions match TRBD1. From germline, CDR1 is MNHEY and CDR2 SVGEGT. V lost 5 bases, J lost 3 bases, and 3 bases stayed unmatched. CDR3 length: 13 amino acids. Here the CDR3 reads CASSPDRDYEQYF. The CDR3 nucleotides are TGTGCCAGCAGTCCGGACAGGGACTACGAGCAGTACTTC.

In this sample, this clonotype turned up a few times. The V and J genes are TRBV4-3 and TRBJ1-2, with unresolved D. V was pared by 0 bases and J by 2 bases, with 10 bases between. This CDR3 has 15 amino acids. Germline V gives CDR1 LGHNA, CDR2 YSLEER. CDR3 amino acids: CASSQDYTSNYGYTF. The DNA of the CDR3 is TGCGCCAGCAGCCAAGATTACACCTCAAACTATGGCTACACCTTC.

The chain links TRBV4-3 to TRBJ2-1; TRBD2 matches at 14 bases. CDR3 length: 19 amino acids. Per germline, CDR1 LGHNA and CDR2 YSLEER. The trim removed 4 bases at V and 0 bases at J, leaving 8 bases unmatched. CDR3 in DNA: TGCGCCAGCAGCCCCTCTGGGACTAGCGGGGGTAGCTCCTACAATGAGCAGTTCTTC. Translated: CASSPSGTSGGSSYNEQFF.

J is TRBJ2-5 and V is TRBV4-3; D gene ambiguous. V was shortened by 0 bases and J by 6 bases, with 17 bases between the two germline ends. This CDR3 comprises 16 residues. CDR1 is LGHNA, CDR2 YSLEER, per germline. CDR3 loop: CASSQEYGGSYQTQYF. The CDR3 DNA reads as TGCGCCAGCAGCCAAGAGTACGGCGGAAGTTATCAGACCCAGTACTTC.

This clonotype was seen only once. A read error is possible here, since a much larger clone lies one base away. The rearrangement joins TRBV7-2 to TRBJ1-5; D is unclear. Trimming took 3 bases from V and 10 from J, leaving 16 bases between them. The CDR3 contains 14 residues. The germline V gene has CDR1 SGHTA and CDR2 FQGNSA. This chain's CDR3 is CASSFGGELQPQHF. As DNA, the CDR3 is TGTGCCAGCAGCTTCGGAGGCGAACTCCAACCCCAGCATTTT.

The chain has TRBV7-2 and TRBJ1-5; D gene ambiguous. Germline CDR1 SGHTA, CDR2 FQGNSA. The V end lost 1 base, the J end lost 4 bases, and 8 bases lay between the germline ends. The length of the CDR3 is 14 residues. CDR3 amino acids: CASSLGSGNQPQHF. The CDR3 DNA reads TGTGCCAGCAGCTTAGGAAGCGGTAATCAGCCCCAGCATTTT. The variable domain in full, completed from reference TRBV7-2 and TRBJ1-5, reads GAGVSQSPSNKVTEKGKDVELRCDPISGHTALYWYRQSLGQGLEFLIYFQGNSAPDKSGLPSDRFSAERTGGSVSTLTIQRTQQEDSAVYLCASSLGSGNQPQHFGDGTRLSIL.

The rearrangement joins TRBV29-1 to TRBJ2-5, with 7 positions matching TRBD1. This CDR3 is 13 amino acids long. J lost 5 bases, V lost 5 bases, and 8 bases had no gene match. Germline CDR1 is SQVTM and CDR2 is ANQGSEA. CDR3 in DNA: TGCAGCGTTTCCGGACAGGTCCGGGAGACCCAGTACTTC. The encoded protein is CSVSGQVRETQYF.